Listed below are T cell receptor beta chains from one sample, sequenced in a study of shared clonotypes between healthy human individuals. TCRdb keeps only in-frame clones here, not all; method: immunoSEQ multiplex PCR. The profile covers about 1.1 million clones, with roughly 74% appearing a single time and 0.5% to 0.6% taken by the ten largest. The sequencing input was memory CD4+ T cells from PBMCs. All receptors come from a man aged 18 to 30 in good health. Some clones in this sample may be carry-over from other donors' samples. Each CDR3 is given with its conserved first and last residue. D genes are given only for firm matches. Clone size is shown for a subset of rows, as once, few, many or a class of expanded clone.

j_gene: TRBJ2-7; v_gene: TRBV7-9; d_gene: NA; abundance: NA; CDR3aa: CASSLSRGTEQYF; CDR3nt: TGTGCCAGCAGCTTAAGCAGGGGTACCGAGCAGTACTTC
j_gene: TRBJ1-5; v_gene: TRBV19; d_gene: NA; abundance: NA; CDR3aa: CASSIGGYNQPQHF; CDR3nt: TGTGCCAGTAGTATCGGAGGGTACAATCAGCCCCAGCATTTT
j_gene: TRBJ2-5; v_gene: TRBV5-4; d_gene: NA; abundance: NA; CDR3aa: CASQPFPRVPLQETQYF; CDR3nt: TGTGCCAGCCAACCCTTCCCGAGGGTCCCCCTCCAAGAGACCCAGTACTTC
j_gene: TRBJ2-5; v_gene: TRBV7-2; d_gene: TRBD2; abundance: NA; CDR3aa: CASSPTSGRQETQYF; CDR3nt: TGTGCCAGCAGCCCAACTAGCGGGCGCCAAGAGACCCAGTACTTC
j_gene: TRBJ2-7; v_gene: TRBV11-2; d_gene: TRBD2; abundance: NA; CDR3aa: CASSLGLAGATYEQYF; CDR3nt: TGTGCCAGCAGCTTAGGTCTAGCGGGAGCAACCTACGAGCAGTACTTC
j_gene: TRBJ2-3; v_gene: TRBV5-1; d_gene: NA; abundance: NA; CDR3aa: CASSLGPEETDTQYF; CDR3nt: TGCGCCAGCAGCTTGGGACCAGAAGAAACAGATACGCAGTATTTT
j_gene: TRBJ2-7; v_gene: TRBV5-1; d_gene: TRBD2; abundance: few; CDR3aa: CASSSASGSPEQYF; CDR3nt: TGCGCCAGCAGCTCGGCTAGCGGGAGCCCCGAGCAGTACTTC
j_gene: TRBJ2-7; v_gene: TRBV7-9; d_gene: TRBD1; abundance: NA; CDR3aa: CASSLGTGAYEQYF; CDR3nt: TGTGCCAGCAGCTTAGGGACAGGAGCCTACGAGCAGTACTTC
j_gene: TRBJ2-5; v_gene: TRBV12-5; d_gene: NA; abundance: NA; CDR3aa: CASGLGTLGQETQYF; CDR3nt: TGTGCTAGTGGTTTGGGGACATTGGGGCAAGAGACCCAGTACTTC
j_gene: TRBJ1-2; v_gene: TRBV28; d_gene: NA; abundance: NA; CDR3aa: CASRGTGTNYGYTF; CDR3nt: TGTGCCAGCAGAGGAACAGGGACTAACTATGGCTACACCTTC
j_gene: TRBJ2-6; v_gene: TRBV11-2; d_gene: NA; abundance: NA; CDR3aa: CASSPVTGANVLTF; CDR3nt: TGTGCCAGCAGCCCCGTCACCGGGGCCAACGTCCTGACTTTC
j_gene: TRBJ2-2; v_gene: TRBV10-3; d_gene: NA; abundance: NA; CDR3aa: CAMGSVTGELFF; CDR3nt: TGTGCCATGGGGTCAGTGACCGGGGAGCTGTTTTTT
j_gene: TRBJ2-7; v_gene: TRBV27; d_gene: NA; abundance: NA; CDR3aa: CASSRSFSYEQYF; CDR3nt: TGTGCCAGCAGCCGGAGTTTCTCCTACGAGCAGTACTTC
j_gene: TRBJ2-3; v_gene: TRBV28; d_gene: TRBD2; abundance: NA; CDR3aa: CASSPTLFLPPSGGTSETDTQYF; CDR3nt: TGTGCCAGCAGCCCGACTCTATTTTTACCCCCCTCGGGGGGGACTAGCGAAACAGATACGCAGTATTTT
j_gene: TRBJ1-1; v_gene: TRBV18; d_gene: NA; abundance: NA; CDR3aa: CASSRDPNTEAFF; CDR3nt: TGTGCCAGCTCACGCGACCCGAACACTGAAGCTTTCTTT
j_gene: TRBJ1-3; v_gene: TRBV5-1; d_gene: NA; abundance: NA; CDR3aa: CASSSNRDGGNTIYF; CDR3nt: TGCGCCAGCAGCTCCAACAGGGATGGTGGAAACACCATATATTTT
j_gene: TRBJ2-7; v_gene: TRBV2; d_gene: NA; abundance: NA; CDR3aa: CASSEEGLEGYEQYF; CDR3nt: TGTGCCAGCAGTGAAGAGGGCCTCGAAGGCTACGAGCAGTACTTC
j_gene: TRBJ2-5; v_gene: TRBV5-4; d_gene: NA; abundance: NA; CDR3aa: CASSLGQGGETQYF; CDR3nt: TGTGCCAGCAGCTTGGGGCAGGGGGGGGAGACCCAGTACTTC
j_gene: TRBJ2-3; v_gene: TRBV10-3; d_gene: NA; abundance: NA; CDR3aa: CAISETTAPTDTQYF; CDR3nt: TGTGCCATCAGCGAGACGACCGCTCCCACAGATACGCAGTATTTT
j_gene: TRBJ2-5; v_gene: TRBV7-3; d_gene: NA; abundance: once; CDR3aa: CASSLRGLGGETQYF; CDR3nt: TGTGCCAGCAGCTTGAGAGGCCTCGGGGGAGAGACCCAGTACTTC
j_gene: TRBJ1-1; v_gene: TRBV30; d_gene: NA; abundance: NA; CDR3aa: CAWSVGGGNTEAFF; CDR3nt: TGTGCCTGGAGTGTTGGTGGGGGAAACACTGAAGCTTTCTTT
j_gene: TRBJ2-7; v_gene: TRBV9; d_gene: NA; abundance: NA; CDR3aa: CASSVDVGEFYEQYF; CDR3nt: TGTGCCAGCAGCGTAGATGTTGGGGAGTTCTACGAGCAGTACTTC
j_gene: TRBJ2-7; v_gene: TRBV2; d_gene: TRBD2; abundance: NA; CDR3aa: CASKAGFYEQYF; CDR3nt: TGTGCCAGCAAAGCGGGGTTTTACGAGCAGTACTTC
j_gene: TRBJ2-1; v_gene: TRBV7-2; d_gene: TRBD1; abundance: NA; CDR3aa: CASRSDGTGAGEQFF; CDR3nt: TGTGCCAGCAGATCGGACGGGACAGGGGCCGGGGAGCAGTTCTTC
j_gene: TRBJ2-5; v_gene: TRBV30; d_gene: NA; abundance: NA; CDR3aa: CAWSQTEGGVGETQYF; CDR3nt: TGTGCCTGGAGTCAAACCGAAGGCGGGGTTGGGGAGACCCAGTACTTC
j_gene: TRBJ1-4; v_gene: TRBV5-1; d_gene: NA; abundance: NA; CDR3aa: CASRNTGSDEKLFF; CDR3nt: TGCGCCAGCAGGAATACAGGGTCTGATGAAAAACTGTTTTTT
j_gene: TRBJ2-7; v_gene: TRBV5-1; d_gene: NA; abundance: NA; CDR3aa: CASSLGGGATSYEQYF; CDR3nt: TGCGCCAGCAGCTTGGGTGGGGGGGCCACCTCATACGAGCAGTACTTC
j_gene: TRBJ2-1; v_gene: TRBV29-1; d_gene: NA; abundance: NA; CDR3aa: CSVEDGRASSYNEQFF; CDR3nt: TGCAGCGTTGAAGATGGGCGGGCCAGCTCCTACAATGAGCAGTTCTTC
j_gene: TRBJ2-1; v_gene: TRBV5-4; d_gene: TRBD1; abundance: NA; CDR3aa: CASSATDRANEQFF; CDR3nt: TGTGCCAGCAGCGCTACGGACAGGGCCAATGAGCAGTTCTTC
j_gene: TRBJ1-1; v_gene: TRBV6-5; d_gene: NA; abundance: NA; CDR3aa: CASSYSLRSRNTEAFF; CDR3nt: TGTGCCAGCAGTTACTCGCTAAGGAGTCGGAACACTGAAGCTTTCTTT
j_gene: TRBJ2-2; v_gene: TRBV11-3; d_gene: NA; abundance: NA; CDR3aa: CASSPQGGPSSTGELFF; CDR3nt: TGTGCCAGCAGCCCGCAGGGGGGGCCCTCGAGCACCGGGGAGCTGTTTTTT
j_gene: TRBJ2-3; v_gene: TRBV4-2; d_gene: TRBD2; abundance: NA; CDR3aa: CASSQDRPSSGKATDTQYF; CDR3nt: TGTGCCAGCAGCCAAGATCGCCCCTCTAGCGGGAAGGCTACAGATACGCAGTATTTT
j_gene: TRBJ2-1; v_gene: TRBV18; d_gene: NA; abundance: NA; CDR3aa: CASSRVLYNEQFF; CDR3nt: TGTGCCAGCTCACGGGTACTTTACAATGAGCAGTTCTTC
j_gene: TRBJ2-2; v_gene: TRBV2; d_gene: NA; abundance: NA; CDR3aa: CASSIMEDTGELFF; CDR3nt: TGTGCCAGCAGCATTATGGAGGACACCGGGGAGCTGTTTTTT
j_gene: TRBJ2-3; v_gene: TRBV7-2; d_gene: TRBD2; abundance: NA; CDR3aa: CASSLEAGALATQYF; CDR3nt: TGTGCCAGCAGCCTCGAAGCGGGAGCTCTCGCGACGCAGTATTTT
j_gene: TRBJ1-1; v_gene: TRBV10-3; d_gene: NA; abundance: many; CDR3aa: CAISFSASMNTEAFF; CDR3nt: TGTGCCATCAGTTTTTCAGCCTCCATGAACACTGAAGCTTTCTTT
j_gene: TRBJ2-3; v_gene: TRBV4-1; d_gene: NA; abundance: NA; CDR3aa: CASSQVNMISTDTQYF; CDR3nt: TGCGCCAGCAGCCAAGTCAACATGATCAGCACAGATACGCAGTATTTT
j_gene: TRBJ1-2; v_gene: TRBV5-1; d_gene: NA; abundance: NA; CDR3aa: CASSPEPGVPGYTF; CDR3nt: TGCGCCAGCAGCCCCGAGCCAGGGGTGCCTGGCTACACCTTC
j_gene: TRBJ2-5; v_gene: TRBV28; d_gene: TRBD2; abundance: NA; CDR3aa: CASSFSPPGLAGGPWETQYF; CDR3nt: TGTGCCAGCAGTTTCTCCCCTCCGGGACTAGCGGGAGGGCCGTGGGAGACCCAGTACTTC
j_gene: TRBJ2-3; v_gene: TRBV6-6; d_gene: TRBD2; abundance: NA; CDR3aa: CASRMTSDYTDTQYF; CDR3nt: TGTGCCAGCAGAATGACTAGCGACTACACAGATACGCAGTATTTT
j_gene: TRBJ2-7; v_gene: TRBV21-1; d_gene: NA; abundance: NA; CDR3aa: CASSKELGEGEQYF; CDR3nt: TGTGCCAGCAGCAAAGAGCTGGGGGAGGGAGAGCAGTACTTC
j_gene: TRBJ2-1; v_gene: TRBV7-3; d_gene: NA; abundance: NA; CDR3aa: CASSLRPANEQFF; CDR3nt: TGTGCCAGCAGCTTAAGACCTGCGAATGAGCAGTTCTTC
j_gene: TRBJ1-1; v_gene: TRBV6-1; d_gene: NA; abundance: few; CDR3aa: CASTLGGAGSTEAFF; CDR3nt: TGTGCCAGTACATTAGGGGGGGCCGGGAGCACTGAAGCTTTCTTT
j_gene: TRBJ1-1; v_gene: TRBV27; d_gene: TRBD1; abundance: few; CDR3aa: CASNNRGLGNTEAFF; CDR3nt: TGTGCCAGCAATAACAGGGGTTTGGGGAACACTGAAGCTTTCTTT
j_gene: TRBJ1-1; v_gene: TRBV5-1; d_gene: NA; abundance: NA; CDR3aa: CASSEKGGREAFF; CDR3nt: TGCGCCAGCAGCGAAAAGGGGGGGCGCGAAGCTTTCTTT
j_gene: TRBJ2-7; v_gene: TRBV5-4; d_gene: NA; abundance: NA; CDR3aa: CASSFPGGHDEQYF; CDR3nt: TGTGCCAGCAGCTTTCCTGGGGGTCATGACGAGCAGTACTTC
j_gene: TRBJ2-5; v_gene: TRBV18; d_gene: NA; abundance: NA; CDR3aa: CASSPLPPSDYSQETQYF; CDR3nt: TGTGCCAGCTCACCACTGCCCCCTAGCGACTATTCCCAGGAGACCCAGTACTTC
j_gene: TRBJ1-1; v_gene: TRBV19; d_gene: TRBD1; abundance: NA; CDR3aa: CASSGLRTGNTEAFF; CDR3nt: TGTGCCAGTAGTGGACTACGGACAGGGAACACTGAAGCTTTCTTT
j_gene: TRBJ2-2; v_gene: TRBV10-3; d_gene: NA; abundance: NA; CDR3aa: CAITSGGTVLNTGELFF; CDR3nt: TGTGCCATCACCTCTGGAGGGACAGTATTAAACACCGGGGAGCTGTTTTTT
j_gene: TRBJ2-5; v_gene: TRBV25-1; d_gene: NA; abundance: NA; CDR3aa: CASSEIRETQYF; CDR3nt: TGTGCCAGCAGTGAAATTCGGGAGACCCAGTACTTC